The clone carrying this T cell receptor beta chain was found a few times. Antigen: not known. Other DNA sequences within the sample encode an identical CDR3. This specimen belongs to a study of siplizumab effects on memory and regulatory T cells. Broader study findings: Poor capture below about 10^-5 frequency left most alloreactive clones unmapped to unstimulated subsets. Both greater diversity than memory cells and a major contribution to the alloresponse seemed to characterize naive T cells.

Trimming removed 3 bases from V and 6 bases from J, with 12 bases in between. The CDR3 runs 12 residues. The germline V gene has CDR1 SQVTM and CDR2 ANQGSEA. Per sample, the assay covered roughly 10^5 TCR templates. Profiled with immunoSEQ multiplex PCR; TCRdb holds only in-frame clones, not every one. The table includes roughly 100,000 clones, roughly 91% detected once. The clonotype comes from a human donor in good health. The sequencing input was non-Treg CD4+ T cells sorted from blood. The chain couples TRBV29-1 to TRBJ2-7; D not certain. CDR3 region: CSVELKGREQYF. CDR3 nucleotides: TGCAGCGTTGAGCTAAAGGGTCGCGAGCAGTACTTC.